The sequence of this TCR beta chain was determined in a study of cytomegalovirus exposure and HLA in healthy donors (dated by TCRdb to about 2017). Regarding the study in general: According to an earlier analysis of 550 to 750 of the donors, roughly 180 million T cells yielded some 110 million unique TCR beta sequences and around 300 Gb of sequence data. Rather than drawing on any new phenotypic data, the later analysis identified candidate immune exposures from TCR beta sequences and the way those sequences occurred across donors. An earlier analysis of 450 to 750 of the donors used high-throughput TCR beta sequencing to judge whether each TCR beta V gene segment behaved as functional or pseudogenic. A later genetic analysis took genome-wide SNP genotypes for about 65% of the roughly 670 donors and used that subset as a discovery cohort. Among roughly 400 genotyped donors of the cohort, an average of approximately 230,000 unique TCR beta nucleotide sequences were sequenced per donor, approximately 20% of them non-productive. Both class I and class II loci were covered by HLA typing, at four-digit resolution. To predict cytomegalovirus infection status, the study brought together high-throughput TCR immunosequencing, statistical association of individual TCRs with disease status, and machine learning. Of the 350 to 400 genotyped donors, around 81% fell in the genetic ancestry cluster associated with self-reported Caucasian donors. About 320 gigabases of sequencing data and 70 million to 100 million unique TCR sequences were included in an early release covering roughly 600 HLA-typed donors. Along with the approximately 700-subject first cohort, a separate validation cohort of 120 different subjects was used. In a later analysis, previously published TCR beta repertoires from 600 to 850 donors were re-analyzed and high-resolution HLA genotyping was added so that TCR occurrence patterns could be studied. The aim of the study was to test whether cataloging public T cell receptors could identify signatures of past pathogen exposure. All discovery cohort repertoires had been generated on a single sequencing platform. Donor age, sex, ethnicity and CMV serostatus were collected together with the repertoire data. Roughly 5 DR-DQ haplotypes were handled as single units for association and clustering because linkage in the cohort was strong. Typing coverage varied by locus: roughly 620-640 donors for A, B, C, DRB1 and DQB1; around 560 for DQA1; about 590 for DPA1; approximately 490 for DPB1. The study profiled the T cell repertoires of 500 to 800 subjects by immunosequencing and related them to cytomegalovirus serostatus.

On this clone itself: This receptor's antigen is unknown. Qualities for individual bases were not recorded, and no much larger clone is one base off.

The library was prepared using the immunoSEQ multiplex PCR assay. For the multiplex PCR, a mixture combining 60 forward primers for TCR Vbeta segments and 13 reverse primers for TCR Jbeta segments was used. The CDR3 region of rearranged TCR beta genes was amplified from genomic DNA by a multiplex PCR assay. On the Illumina HiSeq System, the amplified TCR beta libraries were sequenced as 87-base-pair reads. The source study handled its data this way. A later analysis tallied 75 million to 95 million unique TCR beta chains across the 650 to 750 repertoires, and approximately 12 million of those chains were shared by two or more donors. A nearest-neighbor algorithm error-corrected the raw reads and collapsed the reads into unique sequences, merging closely related sequences to remove PCR and sequencing errors. CDR3 sequences were aligned to IMGT reference sequences to assign V, D and J gene segments. For a sequence to be retained, a match of at least six nucleotides to both a V gene segment and a J gene segment was required. Rearrangements were classified as productive when the CDR3 lacked stop codons and remained in frame with V and J, and all other rearrangements were classified as non-productive. CDR3 was defined by IMGT convention, running from the second conserved V-encoded cysteine to the conserved J-encoded phenylalanine. Sequences without an unambiguous match to a single V gene segment were excluded from the earlier analysis of over 500 of the donors. In an earlier analysis of 587 of the donors, V segments were called functional above 56.7% productive rearrangements and were called segregating when the between-donor standard deviation exceeded 5%. A statistical classification framework was built to diagnose cytomegalovirus status from the catalog of TCR beta chain sequences. In a later analysis, TCR nucleotide sequences were compared against IMGT/GENE-DB human TR gene sequences so that V and J genes could be assigned. A later analysis assigned CDR3 sequences and most-parsimonious VDJ recombination scenarios with the TCRdist pipeline. In a later analysis, every TCR beta chain was defined by the combination of its CDR3 amino acid sequence and its V-gene family, and reads without a unique V-gene family were dropped. A later analysis removed 600 or so highly shared, low-generation-probability nucleotide sequences to deal with suspected cross-contamination and a sequencing artifact. For each public chain, a later analysis derived a clonal expansion index from normalized ranks of inferred template counts within each repertoire. A later analysis computed generation probabilities with a VDJ recombination model fitted to out-of-frame rearrangements, and checked the results against IGoR. In a later analysis, TCR-TCR, TCR-HLA and TCR-CMV co-occurrence was scored with hypergeometric tests, and a repertoire-size bias correction was applied to TCR pairs. To estimate false discovery rates, a later analysis permuted the HLA or CMV assignments 20 times. In a later analysis, co-occurring TCRs were grouped using DBSCAN, with TCRdist sequence similarity added in when clustering inside HLA-allele-positive subsets. For co-occurrence clustering, repertoires with fewer than 30,000 or more than 120,000 public chains were excluded, along with about five repertoires with anomalous nucleotide sharing. TCRdb holds this immuneACCESS table with in-frame rearrangements only. Some clones are missing; in checked studies, unresolved V genes explain under half, and the rest has no known cause. That table gives V, J and clone size, and the DNA gave D and trimming. Across this sample there are around 150,000 clones, with about two thirds seen only once. The ten largest clones take up 2.1% of the sample.

The germline V gene (reference sequence) yields MNHNY for CDR1 and SVGAGI for CDR2. The CDR3, cysteine through phenylalanine, is 14 amino acids long. Of the read, only the CDR3 DNA is kept; its 42 bases are in frame from base 1. The V end loses 1 base and the J end loses 9 bases, and a stretch of 13 bases separates them. The cohort comprised 550 to 700 healthy bone marrow donors. At the time of sampling, all cohort members were nominally healthy, though unrecorded immune exposures were likely present. The donor was CMV seronegative and was included in the group of 352 seronegative cohort members. A peripheral blood sample was collected from each donor, and TCR beta sequencing was performed on peripheral blood mononuclear cells. Genomic DNA was extracted from the blood cell samples with the Qiagen DNeasy Blood Extraction Kit. Overall results and qualifications from the work: Most CMV-associated TCR beta chains appeared to be HLA-restricted in a later analysis, and the HLA associations seemed to be driven largely by CMV exposure. Across donors, most TCR sequences were observed very rarely, whereas some public TCRs were present in many individuals. For the cohort, immune exposure information was limited to CMV serostatus. The presence/absence analyses assumed that sequencing depth was roughly uniform across donors, and that assumption may not be true. The sequencing pipeline was judged likely to have produced a cluster of highly shared sequence variants as a technical artifact. The classifier was reported to diagnose cytomegalovirus status with high specificity and sensitivity in both the original and validation cohorts. A later analysis found that TCR association rates varied across HLA loci, with DRB1 alleles showing the most associated TCRs and HLA-C alleles the fewest. A further reported finding was that TCR beta sequences accurately predicted the HLA-A and HLA-B alleles for most subjects in the first cohort. In the study, about 150 TCR beta chains were listed as associated with cytomegalovirus. Linkage disequilibrium might explain the correlated functional status among segregating V segments, but an unknown experimental factor could not be ruled out. Broadly in line with IMGT annotations, most TCR beta V segments showed up in productive rearrangements about 87% or about 30% of the time in an earlier analysis of 450 to 600 of the donors. Three of the identified cytomegalovirus-associated TCR beta chains were confirmed in vitro to be specific for cytomegalovirus antigens. HLA typing was unavailable for some donors at each locus, so association tests used only the typed subset. The cohort was sequenced for TCR beta chains only, and without alpha or paired-chain data the features that could be detected were limited. The authors suggested that the approach could potentially be generalized to other disease states and immunological phenotypes. When HLA alleles, especially DR and DQ, strongly co-occurred, TCR associations were difficult to assign to individual alleles. A later genetic analysis reported fewer N-insertions in productive TCRs among donors in an Asian-associated ancestry cluster than the roughly 670-donor mean. In a later analysis, several top co-occurrence clusters were reported to appear linked to parvovirus B19, influenza, CMV and Epstein-Barr virus. About 17 rarely observed V segments, including chromosome 9 orphons, were excluded from the earlier analysis of approximately 500 of the donors because counts were too low. In a later analysis, HLA-associated TCR beta chains showed more clonal expansion and lower generation probabilities than non-associated chains that were equally common. In a later analysis, some 17,000 TCR beta sequences were associated with specific HLA alleles at a false discovery rate of 0.05. V-gene and J-gene trimming of TCR beta chains was associated with a missense DCLRE1C variant in a later genetic analysis, and the association was replicated in an independent cohort. Some IMGT-functional V segments, including TRBV6-2 and TRBV6-3, could not be told apart with the 87-base-pair reads, so those segments were excluded.

This receptor was identified in a man aged 35 to 55 in good health and CMV-seronegative. The chain couples TRBV6-6 to TRBJ2-1; D gene: possibly TRBD2, on 6 matching bases. Sample: PBMCs. CDR3 sequence: CASSYCGDQCEQFF. The sequenced DNA: TGTGCCAGCAGTTACTGCGGGGATCAGTGTGAGCAGTTCTTC.